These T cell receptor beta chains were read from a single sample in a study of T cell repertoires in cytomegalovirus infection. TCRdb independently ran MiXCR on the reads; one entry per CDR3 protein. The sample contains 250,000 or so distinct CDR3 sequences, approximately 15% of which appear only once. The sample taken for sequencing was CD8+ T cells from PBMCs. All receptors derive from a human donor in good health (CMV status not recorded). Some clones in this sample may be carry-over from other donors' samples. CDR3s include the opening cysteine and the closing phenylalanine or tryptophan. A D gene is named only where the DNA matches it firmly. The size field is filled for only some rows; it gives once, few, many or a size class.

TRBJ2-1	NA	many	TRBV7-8	TGTGCCAGCAGCTTTGAATCGGTGGATGAGCAGTTCTTC	CASSFESVDEQFF
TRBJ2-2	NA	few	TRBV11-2	TGTGCCAGCAGCTTATTTCCGAGGGTCACCGGGGAGCTGTTTTTT	CASSLFPRVTGELFF
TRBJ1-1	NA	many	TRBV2	TGTGCCAGCAGTGGGGGGACGGTGAACACTGAAGCTTTCTTT	CASSGGTVNTEAFF
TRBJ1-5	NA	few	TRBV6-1	TGTGCCAGCAGTGAAGTATCAGGGCACTACAATCAGCCCCAGCATTTT	CASSEVSGHYNQPQHF
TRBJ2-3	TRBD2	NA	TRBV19	TGTGCCAGTAGTACGCTAGCGGGGGGATTTCTCGACACAGATACGCAGTATTTT	CASSTLAGGFLDTDTQYF
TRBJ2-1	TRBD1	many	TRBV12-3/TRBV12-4	TGTGCCAGCAGCCCTGGGACAGAGAGCTCCTACAATGAGCAGTTCTTC	CASSPGTESSYNEQFF
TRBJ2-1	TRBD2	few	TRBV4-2	TGTGCCAGCAGCCAGCATCTGGGAGGGTACAATGAGCAGTTCTTC	CASSQHLGGYNEQFF
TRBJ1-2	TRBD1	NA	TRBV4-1	TGCGCCAGCAGCCAAGAGGGGACAGTGCTTGGCTACACCTTC	CASSQEGTVLGYTF
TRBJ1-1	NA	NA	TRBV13	TGTGCCAGCAGCTCACTGGACAGGAACACTGAAGCTTTCTTT	CASSSLDRNTEAFF
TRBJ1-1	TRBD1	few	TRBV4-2	TGTGCCAGCAGCCAAACCCTTACCGGGACAGGGAACACTGAAGCTTTCTTT	CASSQTLTGTGNTEAFF
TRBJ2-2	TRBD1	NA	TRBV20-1	TGCAGTGCTAGAGACCCGACAGGGGGCGGTGACACCGGGGAGCTGTTTTTT	CSARDPTGGGDTGELFF